This T cell receptor beta chain is from a study of T cell responses to AZD1222 COVID-19 vaccine. Regarding this clone: The antigen is unknown.

Study-wide results and limits: Among the donors, most were white British and more were female, and clonal diversity was possibly underestimated. Recipients of two AZD1222 doses showed rising Spike-specific TCR breadth and depth. The reported proportion of spike-specific TCRs targeting unmutated variant regions was nearly half.

Sequencing used immunoSEQ multiplex PCR; TCRdb keeps in-frame clones, though not all of them. The table includes about 160,000 clones, around 92% detected once. Germline V CDR1 and CDR2: SGDLS, YYNGEE. This CDR3 has 13 residues. Losses at the gene ends were 3 bases for V and 7 bases for J; bases not matched to a gene: 2. The material was peripheral blood, obtained on day 0 of MenACWY control vaccination. The chain carries TRBV9 and TRBJ1-5; 9 bases agree with TRBD1. The sequence was collected from an adult in good health. CDR3 nucleotides: TGTGCCAGCAGCGGACAGGGGGACCAGCCCCAGCATTTT. This translates into CASSGQGDQPQHF.